A single sample gave rise to the 14 T cell receptor beta chains below, sequenced in a study of cytomegalovirus exposure and HLA in healthy donors. Primers: 60 Vbeta forward and 13 Jbeta reverse. Data came from immunoSEQ multiplex PCR; TCRdb stores just in-frame clones and leaves some out. This sample has about 150,000 clones, with approximately 74% found just once. The sequencing input was PBMCs. The receptors shown here come from a man aged 25 to 45 in good health and CMV-seronegative.

This clone was recorded only once. The chain employs TRBV13 and TRBJ1-1, with 8 bases lining up with TRBD1. J gave up 0 bases and V 7 bases, and 7 bases lay outside the gene matches. The CDR3 runs to 15 residues. In germline, CDR1 is PRHDT, CDR2 FYEKMQ (reference sequence). CDR3 amino acids: CASKTQGGLNTEAFF. The DNA of the CDR3 is TGTGCCAGCAAAACACAGGGGGGCTTGAACACTGAAGCTTTCTTT.

This clone was seen more than once but under ten times. This chain links TRBV5-4 with TRBJ1-1; weak D call: TRBD1 (6 bases). Germline values: CDR1 SGHNT, CDR2 YYREEE (reference sequence). V was cut by 4 bases and J by 6 bases, with 13 bases left in between. The CDR3 has 13 amino acids. The CDR3 here is CASSIAGQPEAFF. The CDR3 coding sequence is TGTGCCAGCAGCATAGCAGGACAGCCTGAAGCTTTCTTT.

The chain couples TRBV7-9 to TRBJ1-2; D is ambiguous. Germline CDR1 and CDR2: SEHNR and FQNEAQ (reference sequence). There are 13 residues in the CDR3. Trimming cost V 8 bases and J 6 bases, with 16 bases left between them. The CDR3 nucleotides are TGTGCCAGCGCAAGGCTAGGCGGGCATGGCTACACCTTC. The encoded protein is CASARLGGHGYTF.

The chain carries TRBV28 and TRBJ2-1; 12 nucleotides agree with TRBD2. Germline V gene lookup returns CDR1 MDHEN and CDR2 SYDVKM. V lost 6 bases and J lost 5; bases outside the gene matches: 17. The CDR3 spans 19 residues. The CDR3 sequence is CASRGWTSGDAERNNEQFF. CDR3 nucleotides: TGTGCCAGCAGGGGGTGGACTAGCGGGGACGCAGAGAGAAACAATGAGCAGTTCTTC.

V is TRBV5-1 and J is TRBJ2-5, with 11 bases fitting TRBD1. The CDR3 spans 15 residues. The germline gives CDR1 SGHRS, CDR2 YFSETQ. The V and J ends lost 2 bases and 4 bases, in that order; junction bases with no gene match: 4. Written as DNA, the CDR3 is TGCGCCAGCAGCTTCGGGGGGACAGGGGGAGAGACCCAGTACTTC. Amino acid sequence: CASSFGGTGGETQYF. The entire variable domain, with the rest obtained from reference TRBV5-1 and TRBJ2-5, is as follows: KAGVTQTPRYLIKTRGQQVTLSCSPISGHRSVSWYQQTPGQGLQFLFEYFSETQRNKGNFPGRFSGRQFSNSRSEMNVSTLELGDSALYLCASSFGGTGGETQYFGPGTRLLVL.

The chain carries TRBV5-1 and TRBJ1-2; 9 nucleotides align to TRBD1. The CDR3 contains 14 residues. With 4 bases clipped from V and 7 bases from J, the junction kept 8 bases outside the gene matches. Germline lookup yields CDR1 SGHRS and CDR2 YFSETQ. The CDR3 sequence is CASSPAGTGFGYTF. In DNA form, the CDR3 reads TGCGCCAGCAGCCCGGCCGGGACAGGGTTTGGCTACACCTTC.

This chain links TRBV19 with TRBJ2-2, with TRBD2 matching 9 bases. Germline V gene lookup returns CDR1 LNHDA and CDR2 SQIVND (reference sequence). J was trimmed by 7 bases and V by 5 bases; bases with no gene match: 14. The CDR3 contains 17 residues. The CDR3 reads CASSPIAGALSHGELFF. The CDR3 coding sequence is TGTGCCAGTAGTCCAATAGCGGGGGCCCTAAGCCACGGGGAGCTGTTTTTT.

The rearrangement joins TRBV7-2 to TRBJ2-2; 7 bases agree with TRBD1. CDR1 and CDR2 from the germline V gene are SGHTA and FQGNSA. The CDR3 runs 15 residues. Trimming took 1 base from V and 1 from J; bases not matched to a gene: 0. The CDR3 loop reads CASSLDRGNTGELFF. DNA for the CDR3: TGTGCCAGCAGCTTAGACAGGGGGAACACCGGGGAGCTGTTTTTT.

The chain links TRBV2 to TRBJ2-2, with 8 bases fitting TRBD1. V was pared by 7 bases and J by 6 bases, with 10 bases of the junction left unmatched. The CDR3 covers 15 residues. Germline V gene data show CDR1 as SNHLY and CDR2 as FYNNEI. The CDR3 nucleotides are TGTGCCAGCAACCCGGGACAGGTATCACCCGGGGAGCTGTTTTTT. The encoded protein is CASNPGQVSPGELFF.

The V gene is TRBV27, the J gene TRBJ2-6; the D is unclear. The germline V and J ends were trimmed by 3 bases and 1 base, with 4 bases remaining between them. The germline V gene encodes CDR1 MNHEY and CDR2 SMNVEV (reference sequence). The CDR3 length is 14 residues. The CDR3 region is CASSFNSGANVLTF. CDR3 in DNA: TGTGCCAGCAGTTTTAATTCTGGGGCCAACGTCCTGACTTTC.

The V and J genes are TRBV2 and TRBJ1-1; tentatively, D is TRBD1 (5 bases). The CDR3 is 13 residues long. The germline gives CDR1 SNHLY, CDR2 FYNNEI. V was cut by 5 bases and J by 0 bases, with 7 bases left in between. The CDR3: CASSRDLNTEAFF. The CDR3 DNA reads TGTGCCAGCAGTAGGGACTTGAACACTGAAGCTTTCTTT.

The count of this clone is one. The V call is TRBV9, the J call TRBJ1-2; 7 bases agree with TRBD1. Germline V lookup: CDR1 SGDLS, CDR2 YYNGEE. Trimming took 3 bases from V and 4 from J; bases not matched to a gene: 3. The CDR3 runs to 13 residues. The chain's CDR3 is CASSGGDSYGYTF. The DNA of the CDR3 is TGTGCCAGCAGCGGGGGGGACAGCTATGGCTACACCTTC.

This chain links TRBV7-2 with TRBJ2-2; no clear D. This CDR3 contains 13 residues. CDR1 SGHTA and CDR2 FQGNSA come from the germline V gene. The ends were cut back, 3 bases at V and 6 bases at J, with 8 bases in the middle. CDR3 sequence (DNA): TGTGCCAGCAGCTTTTTGACTTCCGGGGAGCTGTTTTTT. Encoded protein: CASSFLTSGELFF.

The chain recombines TRBV2 with TRBJ1-1; 8 positions match TRBD1. V dropped 5 bases and J dropped 0; count of bases not matched to a gene: 2. The CDR3 spans 14 residues. Germline V CDR1 and CDR2: SNHLY, FYNNEI. The CDR3 reads CASSLQGVNTEAFF. CDR3 DNA: TGTGCCAGCAGTTTACAGGGGGTGAACACTGAAGCTTTCTTT.